The clone carrying this TCR beta chain appeared a few times. This sample is part of a study of metastatic and nonmetastatic thyroid tumors. None of the patients had undergone any treatment ahead of thyroid surgery. CDR1 and CDR2 (germline): MDHEN, SYDVKM. The CDR3 totals 12 residues. TCRdb re-called the PCR reads with MiXCR. The table lists 25,000 to 35,000 clones, more than 3.5% of them singletons, with roughly 21% in the top ten. Source material: blood. The chain combines TRBV28 with TRBJ2-7; TRBD2 matches 7 bases. This sequence was found in a female donor with papillary thyroid cancer or a benign thyroid nodule (not recorded which). Some clones in this sample may be carry-over from other donors' samples. The CDR3 reads CAGGGTSYEQYF. The DNA of the CDR3 is TGTGCGGGGGGGGGGACCTCCTACGAGCAGTACTTC. The full variable domain, with the rest looked up from reference TRBV28 and TRBJ2-7, is DVKVTQSSRYLVKRTGEKVFLECVQDMDHENMFWYRQDPGLGLRLIYFSYDVKMKEKGDIPEGYSVSREKKERFSLILESASTNQTSMYLCAGGGTSYEQYFGPGTRLTVT.